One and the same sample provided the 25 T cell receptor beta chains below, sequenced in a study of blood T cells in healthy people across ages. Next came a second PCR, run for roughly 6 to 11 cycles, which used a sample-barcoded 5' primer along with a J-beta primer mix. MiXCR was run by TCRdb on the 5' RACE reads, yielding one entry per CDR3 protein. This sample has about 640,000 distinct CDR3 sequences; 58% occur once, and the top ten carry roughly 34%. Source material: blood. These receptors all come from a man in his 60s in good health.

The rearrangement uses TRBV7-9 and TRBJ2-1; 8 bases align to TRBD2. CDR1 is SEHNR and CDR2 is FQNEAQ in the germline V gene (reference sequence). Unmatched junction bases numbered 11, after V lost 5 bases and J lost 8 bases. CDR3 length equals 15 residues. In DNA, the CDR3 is TGTGCCAGCAGCCGGGAGAGCGGGGGAGTGGATGAGCAGTTCTTC. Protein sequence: CASSRESGGVDEQFF.

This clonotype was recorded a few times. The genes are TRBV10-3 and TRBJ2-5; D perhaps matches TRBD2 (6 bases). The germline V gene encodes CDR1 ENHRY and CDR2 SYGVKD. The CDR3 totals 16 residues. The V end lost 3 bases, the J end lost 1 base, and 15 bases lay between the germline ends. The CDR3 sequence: CAISDPQTSGQETQYF. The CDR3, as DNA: TGTGCCATCAGTGACCCCCAGACTAGTGGCCAAGAGACCCAGTACTTC.

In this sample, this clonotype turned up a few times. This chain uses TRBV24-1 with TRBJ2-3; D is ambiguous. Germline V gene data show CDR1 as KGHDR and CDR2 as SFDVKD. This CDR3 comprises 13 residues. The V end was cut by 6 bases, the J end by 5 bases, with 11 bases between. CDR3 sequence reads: CATSSVYQDTQYF. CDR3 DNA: TGTGCCACCAGTTCGGTCTATCAAGATACGCAGTATTTT.

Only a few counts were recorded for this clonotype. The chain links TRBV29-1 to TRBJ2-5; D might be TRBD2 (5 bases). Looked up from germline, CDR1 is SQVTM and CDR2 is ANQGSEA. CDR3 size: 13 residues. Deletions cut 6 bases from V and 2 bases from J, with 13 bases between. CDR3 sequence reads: CSVRTGRQETQYF. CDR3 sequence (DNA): TGCAGCGTCAGGACTGGGCGTCAAGAGACCCAGTACTTC. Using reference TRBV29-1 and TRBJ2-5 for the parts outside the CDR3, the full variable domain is SAVISQKPSRDICQRGTSLTIQCQVDSQVTMMFWYRQQPGQSLTLIATANQGSEATYESGFVIDKFPISRPNLTFSTLTVSNMSPEDSSIYLCSVRTGRQETQYFGPGTRLLVL.

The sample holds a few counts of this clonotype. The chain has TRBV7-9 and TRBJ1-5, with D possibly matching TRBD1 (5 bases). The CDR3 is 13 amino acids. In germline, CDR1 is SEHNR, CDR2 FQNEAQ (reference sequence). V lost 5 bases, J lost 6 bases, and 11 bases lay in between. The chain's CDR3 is CASSQGVGQPQHF. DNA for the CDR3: TGTGCCAGCAGCCAGGGAGTAGGTCAGCCCCAGCATTTT.

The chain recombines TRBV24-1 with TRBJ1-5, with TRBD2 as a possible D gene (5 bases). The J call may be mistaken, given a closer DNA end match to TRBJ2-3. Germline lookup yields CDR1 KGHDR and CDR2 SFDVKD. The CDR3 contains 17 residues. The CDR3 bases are TGTGCCACCAGTGATTCCCTCGGGGAGTATAGCAATCAGCCCCAGTATTTT. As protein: CATSDSLGEYSNQPQYF.

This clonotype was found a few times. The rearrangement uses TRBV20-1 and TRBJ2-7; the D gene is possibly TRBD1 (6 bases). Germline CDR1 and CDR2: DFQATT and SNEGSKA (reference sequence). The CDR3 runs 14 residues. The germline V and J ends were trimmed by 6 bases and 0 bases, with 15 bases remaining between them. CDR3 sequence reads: CSARPRGSSYEQYF. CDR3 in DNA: TGCAGTGCCAGACCCAGGGGTAGCTCCTACGAGCAGTACTTC.

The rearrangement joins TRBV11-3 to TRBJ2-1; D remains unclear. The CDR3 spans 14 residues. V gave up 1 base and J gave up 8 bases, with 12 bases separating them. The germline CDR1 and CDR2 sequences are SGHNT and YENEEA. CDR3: CASSLARAGHEQFF. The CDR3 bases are TGTGCCAGCAGCTTAGCTAGGGCTGGCCATGAGCAGTTCTTC.

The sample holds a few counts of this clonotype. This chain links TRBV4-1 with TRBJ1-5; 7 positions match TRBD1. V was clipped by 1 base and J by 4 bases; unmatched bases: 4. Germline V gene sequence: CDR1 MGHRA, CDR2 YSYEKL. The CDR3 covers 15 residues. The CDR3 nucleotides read TGCGCCAGCAGCCAAGGGAGGGGGCGAAATCAGCCCCAGCATTTT. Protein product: CASSQGRGRNQPQHF.

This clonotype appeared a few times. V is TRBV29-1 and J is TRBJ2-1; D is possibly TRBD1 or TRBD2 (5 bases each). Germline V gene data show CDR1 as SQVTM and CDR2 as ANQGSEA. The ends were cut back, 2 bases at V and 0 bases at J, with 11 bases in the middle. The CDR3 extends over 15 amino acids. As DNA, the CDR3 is TGCAGCGTTGAAAGTTCTGGGGGCTCCTACAATGAGCAGTTCTTC. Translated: CSVESSGGSYNEQFF.

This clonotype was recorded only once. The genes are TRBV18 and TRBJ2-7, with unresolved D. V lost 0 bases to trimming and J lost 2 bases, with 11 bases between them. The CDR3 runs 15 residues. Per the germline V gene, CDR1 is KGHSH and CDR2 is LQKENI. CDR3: CASSPPSRATYEQYF. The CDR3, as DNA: TGTGCCAGCTCACCACCGAGTCGGGCCACCTACGAGCAGTACTTC.

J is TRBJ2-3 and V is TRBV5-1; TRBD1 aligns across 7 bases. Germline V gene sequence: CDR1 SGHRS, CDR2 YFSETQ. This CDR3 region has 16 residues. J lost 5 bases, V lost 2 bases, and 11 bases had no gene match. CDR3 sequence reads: CASSFQTGRVKDTQYF. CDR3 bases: TGCGCCAGCAGCTTTCAGACAGGGCGGGTGAAAGATACGCAGTATTTT.

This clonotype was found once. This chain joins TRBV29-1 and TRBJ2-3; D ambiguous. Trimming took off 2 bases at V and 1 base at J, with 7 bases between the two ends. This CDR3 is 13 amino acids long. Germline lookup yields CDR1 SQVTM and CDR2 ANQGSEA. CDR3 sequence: CSVENRGTDTQYF. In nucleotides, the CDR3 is TGCAGCGTTGAAAACCGGGGCACAGATACGCAGTATTTT.

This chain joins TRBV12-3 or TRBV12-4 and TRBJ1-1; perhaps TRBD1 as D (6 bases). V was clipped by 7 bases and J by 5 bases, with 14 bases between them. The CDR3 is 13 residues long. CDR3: CASTPRQGTEAFF. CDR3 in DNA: TGTGCCAGCACCCCCAGGCAGGGGACTGAAGCTTTCTTT.

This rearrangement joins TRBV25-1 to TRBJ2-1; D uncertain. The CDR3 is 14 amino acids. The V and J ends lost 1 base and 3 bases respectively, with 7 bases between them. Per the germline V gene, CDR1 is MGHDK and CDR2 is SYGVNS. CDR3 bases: TGTGCCAGCAGTGAATGGGCTAGCTACAATGAGCAGTTCTTC. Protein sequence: CASSEWASYNEQFF.

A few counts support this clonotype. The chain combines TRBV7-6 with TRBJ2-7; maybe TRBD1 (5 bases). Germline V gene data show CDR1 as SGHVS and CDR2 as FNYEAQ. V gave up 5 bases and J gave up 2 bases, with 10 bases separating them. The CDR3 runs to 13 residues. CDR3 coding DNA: TGTGCCAGCAGCCGACAGCCAACCTACGAGCAGTACTTC. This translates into CASSRQPTYEQYF.

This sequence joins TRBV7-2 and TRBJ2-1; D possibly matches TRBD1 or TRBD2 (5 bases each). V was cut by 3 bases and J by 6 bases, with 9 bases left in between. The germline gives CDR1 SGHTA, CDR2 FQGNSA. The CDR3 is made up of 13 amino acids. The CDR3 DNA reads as TGTGCCAGCAGCTTCCGGGACCGCAATGAGCAGTTCTTC. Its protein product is CASSFRDRNEQFF.

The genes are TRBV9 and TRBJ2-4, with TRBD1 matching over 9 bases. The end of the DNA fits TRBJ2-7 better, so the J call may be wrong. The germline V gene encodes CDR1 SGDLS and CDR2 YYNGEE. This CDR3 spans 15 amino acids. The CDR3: CASSVGQGTTYEQYF. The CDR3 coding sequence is TGTGCCAGCAGCGTTGGACAGGGGACTACCTACGAGCAGTACTTC.

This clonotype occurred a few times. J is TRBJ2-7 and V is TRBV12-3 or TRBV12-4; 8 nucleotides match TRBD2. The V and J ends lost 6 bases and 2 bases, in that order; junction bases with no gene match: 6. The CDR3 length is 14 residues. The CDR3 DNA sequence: TGTGCCAGCAGGCCTAGCGGGCGCCCCTACGAGCAGTACTTC. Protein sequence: CASRPSGRPYEQYF.

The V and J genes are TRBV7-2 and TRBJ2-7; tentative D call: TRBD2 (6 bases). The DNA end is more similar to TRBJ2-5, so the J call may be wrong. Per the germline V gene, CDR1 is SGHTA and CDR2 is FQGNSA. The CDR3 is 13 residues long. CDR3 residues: CASSVTRSETQYF. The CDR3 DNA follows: TGTGCCAGCAGCGTGACTAGATCAGAGACCCAGTACTTC.

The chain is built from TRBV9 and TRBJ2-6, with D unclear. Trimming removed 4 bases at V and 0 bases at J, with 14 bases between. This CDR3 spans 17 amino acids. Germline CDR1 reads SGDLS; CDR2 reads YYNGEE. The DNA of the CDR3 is TGTGCCAGCAGCCCTAGTGGGCCTCTCTCTGGGGCCAACGTCCTGACTTTC. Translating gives CASSPSGPLSGANVLTF.

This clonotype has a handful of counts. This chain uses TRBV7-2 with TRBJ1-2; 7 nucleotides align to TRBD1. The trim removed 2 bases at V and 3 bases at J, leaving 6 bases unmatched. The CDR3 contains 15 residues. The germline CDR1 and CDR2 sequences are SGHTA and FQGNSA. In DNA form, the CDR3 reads TGTGCCAGCAGCTTATCAGGGGGGCAGGACTATGGCTACACCTTC. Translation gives CASSLSGGQDYGYTF.

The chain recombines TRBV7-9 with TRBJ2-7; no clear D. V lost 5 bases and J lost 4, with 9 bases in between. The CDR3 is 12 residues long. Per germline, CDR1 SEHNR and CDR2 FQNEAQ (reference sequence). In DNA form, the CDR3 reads TGTGCCAGCAGCGAGTTCGGGTACGAGCAGTACTTC. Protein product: CASSEFGYEQYF.

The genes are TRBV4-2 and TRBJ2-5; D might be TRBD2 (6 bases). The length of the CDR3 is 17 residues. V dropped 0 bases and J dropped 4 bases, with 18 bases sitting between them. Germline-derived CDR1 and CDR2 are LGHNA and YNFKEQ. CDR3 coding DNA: TGTGCCAGCAGCCAAGAAAGAAGGCGGGGAGTTGGAGAGACCCAGTACTTC. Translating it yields CASSQERRRGVGETQYF.

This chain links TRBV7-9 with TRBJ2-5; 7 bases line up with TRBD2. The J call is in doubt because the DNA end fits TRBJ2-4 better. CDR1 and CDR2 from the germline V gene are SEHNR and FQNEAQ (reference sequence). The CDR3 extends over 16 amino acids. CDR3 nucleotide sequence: TGTGCCAGCAGCTTAGGGCCCGGACTAGTGGGTGACATTCAGTACTTC. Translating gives CASSLGPGLVGDIQYF.